This TCR beta chain originates from a study of early T cells in non-severe SARS-CoV-2 infection. Study-level background: Chains from this unsorted whole-blood bulk RNA could not be paired.

This clonotype was seen more than once but under ten times. Antigen: not known. Unique molecular identifiers tagged individual cDNA molecules. TCRdb called the 5' RACE reads again in MiXCR, with one record for every CDR3 protein. This sample has about 42,000 distinct CDR3 sequences, with 5% to 6.5% found just once. Trimming cost V 10 bases and J 4 bases; bases outside gene matches: 10. The CDR3 has 13 residues. Germline values: CDR1 LNHDA, CDR2 SQIVND (reference sequence). Study-wide results and limits: The study's VDJdb matching favored anti-spike CD8 responses and missed private and CD4 specificities.

The source was whole blood, collected at baseline. The source of this sequence is an adult who was a healthcare worker with PCR-confirmed SARS-CoV-2 infection or an uninfected control (not recorded which). V is TRBV19 and J is TRBJ2-7; TRBD1 matches at 7 bases. CDR3 loop: CATNDRVGYEQYF. Here the CDR3 DNA reads TGTGCCACCAACGACAGGGTTGGTTACGAGCAGTACTTC.